Listed here are 19 T cell receptor beta chains from one sample, sequenced in a study of OX40 agonist ivuxolimab in advanced cancers. Method: immunoSEQ multiplex PCR; TCRdb's copy keeps in-frame clones and lacks some. The data contain roughly 20,000 clones, about 83% of them singletons. Sequenced here: CD4+ or CD8+ T cells sorted from blood, sampled in a trial of the OX40 agonist ivuxolimab. These receptors were obtained from an adult with an advanced solid tumor such as melanoma, head and neck, liver or kidney cancer.

J is TRBJ1-6 and V is TRBV11-2; 7 nucleotides match TRBD1. This CDR3 contains 15 residues. The ends lost 5 bases at V and 10 bases at J; junction bases unmatched: 11. The germline CDR1 and CDR2 sequences are SGHAT and FQNNGV. CDR3 protein: CASSPPTGLGSPLHF. The DNA of the CDR3 is TGTGCCAGCAGCCCTCCGACAGGGTTGGGATCACCCCTCCACTTT. Full variable domain (remainder filled in from reference TRBV11-2 and TRBJ1-6): EAGVAQSPRYKIIEKRQSVAFWCNPISGHATLYWYQQILGQGPKLLIQFQNNGVVDDSQLPKDRFSAERLKGVDSTLKIQPAKLEDSAVYLCASSPPTGLGSPLHFGNGTRLTVT.

The chain is built from TRBV28 and TRBJ1-6; 11 positions match TRBD1. CDR3 size: 18 residues. V lost 10 bases, J lost 9 bases, and 20 bases stayed unmatched. CDR1 and CDR2 from the germline V gene are MDHEN and SYDVKM. CDR3 sequence: CATQPGQGEAVWGSPLHF. CDR3 coding DNA: TGTGCCACCCAACCGGGACAGGGGGAAGCGGTGTGGGGTTCACCCCTCCACTTT. Based on the CDR3 plus reference TRBV28 and TRBJ1-6, the full variable domain is DVKVTQSSRYLVKRTGEKVFLECVQDMDHENMFWYRQDPGLGLRLIYFSYDVKMKEKGDIPEGYSVSREKKERFSLILESASTNQTSMYLCATQPGQGEAVWGSPLHFGNGTRLTVT.

The chain links TRBV5-4 to TRBJ2-3; maybe TRBD1 (6 bases). This CDR3 comprises 13 residues. Deletions cut 9 bases from V and 1 base from J, with 12 bases between. CDR1 SGHNT and CDR2 YYREEE come from the germline V gene (reference sequence). The CDR3 protein is CATEAGGTDTQYF. The CDR3 DNA is TGTGCCACCGAGGCAGGGGGCACAGATACGCAGTATTTT.

In this sample, this clone turned up once. The rearrangement uses TRBV18 and TRBJ2-2; no clear D gene. V dropped 0 bases and J dropped 1 base, with 3 bases sitting between them. The germline CDR1 and CDR2 sequences are KGHSH and LQKENI. The CDR3 has 14 amino acids. Written as DNA, the CDR3 is TGTGCCAGCTCACCACCGGGGAACACCGGGGAGCTGTTTTTT. The encoded protein is CASSPPGNTGELFF.

The V and J genes are TRBV10-2 and TRBJ2-2; 9 bases map to TRBD2. Germline V gene sequence: CDR1 WSHSY, CDR2 SAAADI. CDR3 length equals 15 residues. Losses at the gene ends were 6 bases for V and 4 bases for J; bases not matched to a gene: 6. Here the CDR3 DNA reads TGCGCCAGCAGAGTAGCGGGGGAGGGCACCGGGGAGCTGTTTTTT. Translating gives CASRVAGEGTGELFF.

The chain couples TRBV7-8 to TRBJ1-2; D gene uncertain. V lost 3 bases and J lost 4, with 24 bases in between. The CDR3 runs to 18 residues. The germline V gene encodes CDR1 SGHVS and CDR2 FQNEAQ. The chain's CDR3 is CASSFNLDELIGTYGYTF. DNA of the CDR3: TGTGCCAGCAGCTTCAATTTAGACGAGCTCATCGGAACCTATGGCTACACCTTC.

The chain recombines TRBV6-1 with TRBJ1-5; tentatively, D is TRBD1 (5 bases). Trimming removed 1 base at V and 4 bases at J, with 8 bases between. The CDR3 has 14 residues. Germline V lookup: CDR1 MNHNS, CDR2 SASEGT. The chain's CDR3 is CASSEVAGNQPQHF. Here the CDR3 DNA reads TGTGCCAGCAGTGAAGTGGCAGGGAATCAGCCCCAGCATTTT.

The rearrangement uses TRBV6-1 and TRBJ2-7; no reliable D call. The CDR3 contains 10 residues. Trimming took off 2 bases at V and 4 bases at J, with 0 bases between the two ends. In germline, CDR1 is MNHNS, CDR2 SASEGT. CDR3 sequence: CASSEYEQYF. In DNA form, the CDR3 reads TGTGCCAGCAGTGAATACGAGCAGTACTTC.

The rearrangement uses TRBV6-1 and TRBJ2-7; 13 bases map to TRBD2. In germline, CDR1 is MNHNS, CDR2 SASEGT. The V segment lost 7 bases and the J segment 5 bases; nucleotides outside the gene matches: 8. The CDR3 length is 15 residues. The CDR3 DNA reads TGTGCCAGCACCAAACTAGCGGGGGGGCAGGACGAGCAGTACTTC. It codes for CASTKLAGGQDEQYF.

This clone was seen once. The V and J genes are TRBV5-1 and TRBJ2-1; no reliable D call. Germline lookup yields CDR1 SGHRS and CDR2 YFSETQ. This CDR3 is built from 15 residues. The V and J ends lost 3 bases and 1 base respectively, with 11 bases between them. The CDR3 bases are TGCGCCAGCAGCTATTCCACTGGGTCCTACAATGAGCAGTTCTTC. Amino acids: CASSYSTGSYNEQFF.

The chain has TRBV2 and TRBJ2-7, with D perhaps matching TRBD1 (6 bases). V lost 6 bases and J 2 bases, leaving 17 bases between the germline ends. The CDR3 has 15 amino acids. Per germline, CDR1 SNHLY and CDR2 FYNNEI. The DNA for the CDR3 is TGTGCCAGCAGGGCTGGACAGCAGACCCCCTACGAGCAGTACTTC. It codes for CASRAGQQTPYEQYF.

This chain connects TRBV15 to TRBJ2-7; 7 bases align to TRBD1. CDR1 and CDR2 (germline): LNHNV, YYDKDF (reference sequence). CDR3 size: 16 residues. J gave up 0 bases and V 4 bases, and 9 bases lay outside the gene matches. This chain's CDR3 is CATSKPQGRSSYEQYF. Here the CDR3 DNA reads TGTGCCACCAGCAAACCACAGGGGCGAAGCTCCTACGAGCAGTACTTC.

The chain uses TRBV27 and TRBJ2-3; D is unclear. In germline, CDR1 is MNHEY, CDR2 SMNVEV (reference sequence). CDR3 length: 13 amino acids. Trimming shortened V by 5 bases and J by 3 bases, and 9 bases separated the two germline ends. The CDR3 DNA follows: TGTGCCAGCAGTCTGGACGGAACAGATACGCAGTATTTT. Translation: CASSLDGTDTQYF.

This rearrangement joins TRBV27 to TRBJ2-5, with D perhaps TRBD2 (6 bases). The CDR3 sequence is 13 residues long. The ends were cut back, 5 bases at V and 5 bases at J, with 12 bases in the middle. CDR1 and CDR2 (germline): MNHEY, SMNVEV (reference sequence). CDR3 residues: CASSITSWETQYF. In DNA form, the CDR3 reads TGTGCCAGCAGTATAACTAGCTGGGAGACCCAGTACTTC.

V is TRBV6-6 and J is TRBJ2-7; 8 bases align to TRBD2. The CDR3 sequence is 16 residues long. Germline V CDR1 and CDR2: MNHNY, SVGAGI (reference sequence). Trimming removed 2 bases from V and 0 bases from J; junction bases left unmatched: 6. CDR3 loop: CASSYPRGGSSYEQYF. The CDR3 DNA follows: TGTGCCAGCAGTTACCCTCGGGGGGGAAGCTCCTACGAGCAGTACTTC.

V usage is TRBV18 and J usage is TRBJ2-5; D is unresolved. The CDR3 runs to 14 residues. Per germline, CDR1 KGHSH and CDR2 LQKENI. Trimming took 0 bases from V and 5 from J, leaving 10 bases between them. The CDR3 region has the DNA TGTGCCAGCTCACCACCGGACCGCAGGGAGACCCAGTACTTC. Translating it yields CASSPPDRRETQYF.

The chain carries TRBV21-1 and TRBJ2-3. TRBV21-1 is shown as a pseudogene. The CDR3 sequence is 14 residues long. Here the CDR3 reads CASSNRTGTDTQYF. For the CDR3, the DNA is TGTGCCAGCAGCAACAGAACGGGCACAGATACGCAGTATTTT.

The genes are TRBV5-1 and TRBJ2-2; D is uncertain. The CDR3 loop spans 15 amino acids. Germline V lookup: CDR1 SGHRS, CDR2 YFSETQ. V lost 4 bases and J lost 2, with 12 bases in between. This CDR3 is CASSLYPTNTGELFF. The CDR3 nucleotides are TGCGCCAGCAGCCTGTATCCGACAAACACCGGGGAGCTGTTTTTT.

The genes are TRBV7-9 and TRBJ1-3; D not resolved. Between the trimmed V and J ends, which lost 2 bases and 0 bases, there was a span of 8 bases. The CDR3 contains 15 residues. CDR1 and CDR2 from the germline V gene are SEHNR and FQNEAQ (reference sequence). The DNA for the CDR3 is TGTGCCAGCAGCTTAAGCCGTTTCTCTGGAAACACCATATATTTT. It yields the protein CASSLSRFSGNTIYF.